Described below is a single T cell receptor beta chain sequence and its context. Expressed TCRB transcripts were sequenced, since all the RNA that had been isolated was reverse transcribed. Only in-frame clones appear in the TCRdb table, and some are missing; sequencing was by immunoSEQ multiplex PCR. Of just over 600,000 clones listed, 15% to 18% are singletons. Germline V lookup: CDR1 ENHRY, CDR2 SYGVKD. The CDR3 runs to 16 residues. Trimming left V 0 bases short and J 4 bases short, with 14 bases between. This sample is part of a study of beta chain features in type 1 diabetes. The sequence came from a young man in good health. What was sequenced was naive CD4+ T cells from blood. The V call is TRBV10-3, the J call TRBJ2-3, with a possible D match to TRBD2 (6 bases). The CDR3 region has the DNA TGTGCCATCAGTGAGTCTGTGGGAGGAAGCCCAGATACGCAGTATTTT. Translating it yields CAISESVGGSPDTQYF.